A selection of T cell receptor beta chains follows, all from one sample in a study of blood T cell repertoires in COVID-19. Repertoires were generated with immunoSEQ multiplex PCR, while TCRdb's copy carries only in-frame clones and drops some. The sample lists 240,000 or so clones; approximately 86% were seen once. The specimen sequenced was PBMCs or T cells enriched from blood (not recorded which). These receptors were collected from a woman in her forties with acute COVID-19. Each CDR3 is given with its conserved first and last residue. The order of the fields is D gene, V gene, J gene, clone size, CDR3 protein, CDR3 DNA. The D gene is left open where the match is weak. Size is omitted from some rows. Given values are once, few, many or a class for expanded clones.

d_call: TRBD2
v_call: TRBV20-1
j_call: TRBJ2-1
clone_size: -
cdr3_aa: CSASASGNSEQFF
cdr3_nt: TGCAGTGCTAGTGCTAGCGGGAATTCGGAGCAGTTCTTC

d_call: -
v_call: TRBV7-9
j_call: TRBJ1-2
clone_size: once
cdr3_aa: CASSLASANYGYTF
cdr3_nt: TGTGCCAGCAGCTTAGCGTCAGCTAACTATGGCTACACCTTC

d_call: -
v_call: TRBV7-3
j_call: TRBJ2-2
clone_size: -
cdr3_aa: CASRQDKGTGELFF
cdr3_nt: TGTGCCAGTCGACAGGACAAGGGGACCGGGGAGCTGTTTTTT

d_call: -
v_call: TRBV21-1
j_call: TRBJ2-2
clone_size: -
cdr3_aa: CASLPRVNTGELFF
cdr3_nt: TGTGCCAGCCTACCCCGGGTTAACACCGGGGAGCTGTTTTTT

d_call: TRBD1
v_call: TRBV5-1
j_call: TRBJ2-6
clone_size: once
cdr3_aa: CASSPWATGGSGANVLTF
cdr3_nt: TGCGCCAGCAGCCCATGGGCGACAGGGGGCTCTGGGGCCAACGTCCTGACTTTC

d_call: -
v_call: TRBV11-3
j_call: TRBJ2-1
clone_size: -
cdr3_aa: CASSLDRPVGEQFF
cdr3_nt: TGTGCCAGCAGCTTAGATCGCCCCGTCGGTGAGCAGTTCTTC

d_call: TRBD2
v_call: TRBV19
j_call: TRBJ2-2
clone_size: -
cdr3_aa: CASSTRLAGGIRELFF
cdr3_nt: TGTGCCAGTAGTACACGACTAGCGGGAGGAATTCGGGAGCTGTTTTTT

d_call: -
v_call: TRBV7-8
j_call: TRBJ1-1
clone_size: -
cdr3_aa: CASSLVTEAFF
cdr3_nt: TGTGCCAGCAGCTTAGTAACTGAAGCTTTCTTT

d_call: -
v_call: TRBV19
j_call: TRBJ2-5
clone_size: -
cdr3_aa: CASSRVRGETQYF
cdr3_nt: TGTGCCAGTAGTAGGGTCCGGGGAGAGACCCAGTACTTC

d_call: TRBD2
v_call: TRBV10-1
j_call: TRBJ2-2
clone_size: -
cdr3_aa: CASRLAGDHGELFF
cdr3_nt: TGCGCCAGCAGACTAGCGGGAGATCACGGGGAGCTGTTTTTT

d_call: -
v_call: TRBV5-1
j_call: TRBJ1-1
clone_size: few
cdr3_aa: CASSPNWGGNTEAFF
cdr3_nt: TGCGCCAGCAGCCCAAATTGGGGCGGGAACACTGAAGCTTTCTTT

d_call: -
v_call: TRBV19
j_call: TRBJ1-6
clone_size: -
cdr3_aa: CASRPTGMSSYNSPLHF
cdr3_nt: TGTGCCAGTAGGCCAACAGGGATGAGCTCCTATAATTCACCCCTCCACTTT

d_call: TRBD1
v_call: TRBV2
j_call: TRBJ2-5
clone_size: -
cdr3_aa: CASSPTGVWTQYF
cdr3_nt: TGTGCCAGCAGTCCCACAGGGGTTTGGACCCAGTACTTC

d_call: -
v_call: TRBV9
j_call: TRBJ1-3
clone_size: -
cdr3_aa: CASSDDRGNTIYF
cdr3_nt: TGTGCCAGCAGCGATGACAGAGGAAACACCATATATTTT

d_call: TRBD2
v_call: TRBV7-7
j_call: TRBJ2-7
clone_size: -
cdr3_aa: CASSPGRDSYEQYF
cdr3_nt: TGTGCTAGCAGCCCGGGGAGGGACTCCTACGAGCAGTACTTC

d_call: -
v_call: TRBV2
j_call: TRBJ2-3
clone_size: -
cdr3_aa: CAIKGRASTDTQYF
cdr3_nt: TGTGCCATCAAAGGGCGGGCGAGCACAGATACGCAGTATTTT

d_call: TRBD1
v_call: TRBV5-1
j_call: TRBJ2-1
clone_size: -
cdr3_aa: CASSGDRGLINEQFF
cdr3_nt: TGCGCCAGCAGCGGAGACAGGGGTTTAATCAATGAGCAGTTCTTC

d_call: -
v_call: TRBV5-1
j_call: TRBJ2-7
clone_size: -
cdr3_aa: CASKDGDEQYF
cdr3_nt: TGCGCCAGCAAGGACGGGGACGAGCAGTACTTC

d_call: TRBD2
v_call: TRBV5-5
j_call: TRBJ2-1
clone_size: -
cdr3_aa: CASSLYALAGGQDNEQFF
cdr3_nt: TGTGCCAGCAGCTTGTATGCCCTAGCGGGAGGGCAGGACAATGAGCAGTTCTTC

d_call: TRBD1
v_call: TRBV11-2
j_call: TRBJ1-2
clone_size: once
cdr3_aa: CASSSRDRGRPGYGYTF
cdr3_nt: TGTGCCAGCAGCTCCCGGGACAGGGGGCGACCTGGCTATGGCTACACCTTC

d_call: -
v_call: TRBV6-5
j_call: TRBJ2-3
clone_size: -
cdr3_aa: CASRKDDGGMQYF
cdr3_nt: TGTGCCAGCAGAAAGGATGATGGGGGGATGCAGTATTTT

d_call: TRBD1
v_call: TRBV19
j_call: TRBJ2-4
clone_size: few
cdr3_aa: CASSVTGNTKNIQYF
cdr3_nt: TGTGCCAGTAGTGTGACAGGGAACACCAAAAACATTCAGTACTTC

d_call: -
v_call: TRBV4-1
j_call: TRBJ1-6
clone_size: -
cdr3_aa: CASTGWGGNSPLHF
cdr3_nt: TGCGCCAGCACGGGGTGGGGGGGCAACTCACCCCTCCACTTT

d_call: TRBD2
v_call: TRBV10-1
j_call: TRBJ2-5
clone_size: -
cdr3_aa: CASSEISGSNETQYF
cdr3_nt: TGCGCCAGCAGTGAGATAAGCGGGAGTAATGAGACCCAGTACTTC

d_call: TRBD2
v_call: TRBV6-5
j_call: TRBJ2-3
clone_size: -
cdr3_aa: CASSYALAGTDTQYF
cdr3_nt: TGTGCCAGCAGTTACGCGCTAGCGGGGACAGATACGCAGTATTTT

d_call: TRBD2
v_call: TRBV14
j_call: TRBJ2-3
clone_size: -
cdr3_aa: CASSISGISTDTQYF
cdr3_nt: TGTGCCAGCAGCATTAGCGGGATTAGCACAGATACGCAGTATTTT

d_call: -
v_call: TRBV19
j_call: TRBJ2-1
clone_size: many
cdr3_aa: CASSISPETAYNEQFF
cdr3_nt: TGTGCCAGTAGTATTTCCCCGGAAACAGCCTACAATGAGCAGTTCTTC